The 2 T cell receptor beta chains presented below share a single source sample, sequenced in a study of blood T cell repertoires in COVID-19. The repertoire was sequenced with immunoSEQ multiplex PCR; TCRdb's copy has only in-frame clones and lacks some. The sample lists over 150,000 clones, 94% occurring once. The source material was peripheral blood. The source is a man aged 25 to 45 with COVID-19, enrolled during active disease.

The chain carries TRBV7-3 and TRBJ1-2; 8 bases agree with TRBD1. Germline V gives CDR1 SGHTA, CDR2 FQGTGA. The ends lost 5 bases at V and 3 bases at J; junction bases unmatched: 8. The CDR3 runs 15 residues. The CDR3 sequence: CASSPLAGGDYGYTF. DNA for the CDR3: TGTGCCAGCAGCCCCTTGGCAGGGGGCGACTATGGCTACACCTTC.

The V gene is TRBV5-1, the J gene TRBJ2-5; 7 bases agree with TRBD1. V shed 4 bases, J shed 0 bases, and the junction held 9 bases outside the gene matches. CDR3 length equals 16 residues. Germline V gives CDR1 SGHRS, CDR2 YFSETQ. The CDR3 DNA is TGCGCCAGCAGCCTTCGGGACAGCCCAAACCAAGAGACCCAGTACTTC. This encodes CASSLRDSPNQETQYF.